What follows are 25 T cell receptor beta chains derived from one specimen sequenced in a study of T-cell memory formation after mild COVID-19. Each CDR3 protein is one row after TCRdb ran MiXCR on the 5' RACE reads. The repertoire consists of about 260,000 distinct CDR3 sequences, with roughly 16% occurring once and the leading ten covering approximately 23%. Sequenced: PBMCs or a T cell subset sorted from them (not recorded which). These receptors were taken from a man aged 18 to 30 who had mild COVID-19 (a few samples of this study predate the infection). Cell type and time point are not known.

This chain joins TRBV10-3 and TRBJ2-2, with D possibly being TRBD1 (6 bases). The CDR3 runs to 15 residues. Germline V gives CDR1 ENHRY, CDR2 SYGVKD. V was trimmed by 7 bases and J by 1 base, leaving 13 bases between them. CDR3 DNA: TGTGCCATCACCACAGGGTGGGAGAACACCGGGGAGCTGTTTTTT. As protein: CAITTGWENTGELFF.

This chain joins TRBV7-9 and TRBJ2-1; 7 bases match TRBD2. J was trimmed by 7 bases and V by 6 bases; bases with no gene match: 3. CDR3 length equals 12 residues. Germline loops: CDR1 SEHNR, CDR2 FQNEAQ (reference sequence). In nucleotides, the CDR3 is TGTGCCAGCAGAGTGGGAGGGAATGAGCAGTTCTTC. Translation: CASRVGGNEQFF.

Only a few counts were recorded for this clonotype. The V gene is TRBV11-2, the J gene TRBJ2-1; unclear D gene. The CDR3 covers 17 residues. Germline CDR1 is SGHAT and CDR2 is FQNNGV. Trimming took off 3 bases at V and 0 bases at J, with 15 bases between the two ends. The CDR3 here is CASSFSPDISSYNEQFF. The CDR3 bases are TGTGCCAGCAGCTTTTCCCCCGATATCAGCTCCTACAATGAGCAGTTCTTC.

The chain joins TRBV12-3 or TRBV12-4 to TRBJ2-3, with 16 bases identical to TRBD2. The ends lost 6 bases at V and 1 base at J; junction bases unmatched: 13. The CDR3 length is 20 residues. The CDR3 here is CASRGPGTSGGAVGTDTQYF. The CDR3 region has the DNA TGTGCCAGCAGGGGCCCCGGGACTAGCGGGGGGGCCGTCGGCACAGATACGCAGTATTTT.

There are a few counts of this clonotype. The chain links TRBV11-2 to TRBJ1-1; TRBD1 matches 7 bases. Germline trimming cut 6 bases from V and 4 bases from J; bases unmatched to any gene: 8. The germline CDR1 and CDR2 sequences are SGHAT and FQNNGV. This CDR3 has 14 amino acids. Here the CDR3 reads CASSPDRASTEAFF. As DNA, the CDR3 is TGTGCCAGCAGTCCTGACAGGGCTAGCACTGAAGCTTTCTTT.

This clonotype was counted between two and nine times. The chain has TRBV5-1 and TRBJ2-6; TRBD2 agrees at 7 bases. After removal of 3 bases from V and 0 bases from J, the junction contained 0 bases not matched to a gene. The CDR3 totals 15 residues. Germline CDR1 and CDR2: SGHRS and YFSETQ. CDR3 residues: CASSSGGSGANVLTF. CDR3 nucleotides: TGCGCCAGCAGCTCGGGGGGCTCTGGGGCCAACGTCCTGACTTTC.

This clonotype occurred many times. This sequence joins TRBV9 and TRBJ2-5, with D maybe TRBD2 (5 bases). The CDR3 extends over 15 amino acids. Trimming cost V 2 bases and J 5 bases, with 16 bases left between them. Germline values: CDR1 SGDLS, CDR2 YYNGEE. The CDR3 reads CASSVAGWARETQYF. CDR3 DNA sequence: TGTGCCAGCAGCGTCGCGGGTTGGGCTCGGGAGACCCAGTACTTC.

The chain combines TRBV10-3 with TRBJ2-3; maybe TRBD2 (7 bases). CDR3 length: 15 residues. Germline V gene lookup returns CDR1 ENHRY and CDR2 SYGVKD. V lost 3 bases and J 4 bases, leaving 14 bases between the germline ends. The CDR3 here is CAISDGGAGSDTQYF. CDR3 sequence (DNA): TGTGCCATCAGTGATGGGGGGGCCGGGTCAGATACGCAGTATTTT.

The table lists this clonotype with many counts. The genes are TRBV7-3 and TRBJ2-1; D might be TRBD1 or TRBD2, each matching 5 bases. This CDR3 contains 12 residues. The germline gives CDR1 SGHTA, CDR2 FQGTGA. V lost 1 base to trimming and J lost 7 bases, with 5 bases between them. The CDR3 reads CASSLRGNEQFF. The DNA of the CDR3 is TGTGCCAGCAGCTTAAGGGGGAATGAGCAGTTCTTC.

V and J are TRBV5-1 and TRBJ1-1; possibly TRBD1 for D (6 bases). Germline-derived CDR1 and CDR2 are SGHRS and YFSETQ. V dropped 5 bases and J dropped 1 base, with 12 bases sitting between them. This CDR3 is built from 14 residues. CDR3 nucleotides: TGCGCCAGCAGGGAGGGGGTGCCGAACACTGAAGCTTTCTTT. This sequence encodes CASREGVPNTEAFF.

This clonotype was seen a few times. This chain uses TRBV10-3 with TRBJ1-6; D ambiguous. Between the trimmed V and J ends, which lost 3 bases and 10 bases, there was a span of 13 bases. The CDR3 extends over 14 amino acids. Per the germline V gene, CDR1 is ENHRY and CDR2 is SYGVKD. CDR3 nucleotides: TGTGCCATCAGTGATCGGGAGACGGGCTCACCCCTCCACTTT. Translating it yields CAISDRETGSPLHF.

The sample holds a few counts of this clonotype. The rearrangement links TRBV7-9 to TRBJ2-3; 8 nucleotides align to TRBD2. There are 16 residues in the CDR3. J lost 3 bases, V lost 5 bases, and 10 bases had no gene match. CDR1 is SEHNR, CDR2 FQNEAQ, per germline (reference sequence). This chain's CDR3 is CASSPRGGGTTDTQYF. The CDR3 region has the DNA TGTGCCAGCAGCCCCAGGGGCGGGGGGACTACAGATACGCAGTATTTT.

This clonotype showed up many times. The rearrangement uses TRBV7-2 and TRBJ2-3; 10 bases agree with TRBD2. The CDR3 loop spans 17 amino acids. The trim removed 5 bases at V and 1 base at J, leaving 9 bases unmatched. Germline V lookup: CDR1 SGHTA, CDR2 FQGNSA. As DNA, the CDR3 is TGTGCCAGCAGCCAAAAACTAGCGGGGCGTCGCACAGATACGCAGTATTTT. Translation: CASSQKLAGRRTDTQYF.

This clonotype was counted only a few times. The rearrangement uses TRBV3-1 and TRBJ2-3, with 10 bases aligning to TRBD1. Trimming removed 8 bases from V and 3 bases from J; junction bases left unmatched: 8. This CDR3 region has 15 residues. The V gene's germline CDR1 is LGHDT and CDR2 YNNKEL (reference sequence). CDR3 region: CASSHAGQGTDTQYF. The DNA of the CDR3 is TGTGCCAGCTCCCACGCGGGACAGGGGACAGATACGCAGTATTTT.

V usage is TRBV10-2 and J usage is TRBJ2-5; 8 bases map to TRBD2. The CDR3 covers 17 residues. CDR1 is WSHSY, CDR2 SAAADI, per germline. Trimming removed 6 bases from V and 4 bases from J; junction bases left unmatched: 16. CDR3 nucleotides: TGCGCCAGCAGCCGAGATGCTTTGGAGCTAGCGGGAGAGACCCAGTACTTC. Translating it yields CASSRDALELAGETQYF.

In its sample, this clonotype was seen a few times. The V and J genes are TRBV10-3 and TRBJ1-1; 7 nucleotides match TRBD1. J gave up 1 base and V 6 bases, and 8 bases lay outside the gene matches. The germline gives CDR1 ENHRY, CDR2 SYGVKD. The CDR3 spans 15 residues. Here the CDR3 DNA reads TGTGCCATCAGCCTAAGGGACAGCGAGAACACTGAAGCTTTCTTT. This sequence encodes CAISLRDSENTEAFF.

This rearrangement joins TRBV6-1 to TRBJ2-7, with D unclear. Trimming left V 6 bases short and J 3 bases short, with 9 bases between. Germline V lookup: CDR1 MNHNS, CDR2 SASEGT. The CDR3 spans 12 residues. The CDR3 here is CASSARGYEQYF. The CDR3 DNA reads TGTGCCAGCAGCGCTAGAGGCTACGAGCAGTACTTC.

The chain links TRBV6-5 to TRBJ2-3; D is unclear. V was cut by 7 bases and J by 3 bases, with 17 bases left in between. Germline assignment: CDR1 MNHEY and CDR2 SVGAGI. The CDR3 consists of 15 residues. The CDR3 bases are TGTGCCAGCAACGAAATCGCGGCCGGGACAGATACGCAGTATTTT. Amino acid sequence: CASNEIAAGTDTQYF.

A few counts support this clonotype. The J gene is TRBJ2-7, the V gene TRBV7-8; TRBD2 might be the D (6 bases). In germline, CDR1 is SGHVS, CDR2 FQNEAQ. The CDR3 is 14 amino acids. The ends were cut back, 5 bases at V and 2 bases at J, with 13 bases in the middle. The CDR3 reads CASSGWDFAYEQYF. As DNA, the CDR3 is TGTGCCAGCAGCGGATGGGACTTTGCCTACGAGCAGTACTTC.

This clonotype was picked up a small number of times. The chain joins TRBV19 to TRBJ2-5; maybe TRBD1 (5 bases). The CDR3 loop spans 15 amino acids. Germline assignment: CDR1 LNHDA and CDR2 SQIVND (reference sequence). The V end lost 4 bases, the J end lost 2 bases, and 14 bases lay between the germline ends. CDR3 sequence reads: CASSSPRQRQETQYF. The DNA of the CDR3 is TGTGCCAGTAGTAGCCCTCGACAGAGGCAAGAGACCCAGTACTTC.

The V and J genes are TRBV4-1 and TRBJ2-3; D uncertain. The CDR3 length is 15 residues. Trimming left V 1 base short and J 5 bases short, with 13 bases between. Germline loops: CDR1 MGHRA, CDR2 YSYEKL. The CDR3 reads CASSQVRPERDTQYF. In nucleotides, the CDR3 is TGCGCCAGCAGCCAAGTCCGACCCGAGAGAGATACGCAGTATTTT.

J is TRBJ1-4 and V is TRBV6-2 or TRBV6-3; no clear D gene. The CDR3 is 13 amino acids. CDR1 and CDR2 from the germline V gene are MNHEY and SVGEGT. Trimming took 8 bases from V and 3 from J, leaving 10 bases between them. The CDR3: CASGGPANEKLFF. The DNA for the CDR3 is TGTGCCAGCGGTGGCCCGGCTAATGAAAAACTGTTTTTT.

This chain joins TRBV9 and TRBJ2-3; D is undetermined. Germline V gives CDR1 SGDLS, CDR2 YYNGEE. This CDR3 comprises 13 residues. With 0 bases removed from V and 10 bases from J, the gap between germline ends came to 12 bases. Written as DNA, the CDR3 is TGTGCCAGCAGCGTAGGAGTAGGGTTTGCGCAGTATTTT. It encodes CASSVGVGFAQYF.

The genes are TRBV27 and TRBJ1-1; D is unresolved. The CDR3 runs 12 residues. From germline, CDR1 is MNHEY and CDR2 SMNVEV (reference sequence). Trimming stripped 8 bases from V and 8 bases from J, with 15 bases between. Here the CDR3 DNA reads TGTGCCAGCTCGACATCGGGAAGAGAAGCTTTCTTT. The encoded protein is CASSTSGREAFF.

The CDR3 coding sequence is TGCAGTGCTCTTAGGGAGAATCAGCCCCAGCATTTT. This encodes CSALRENQPQHF. The chain uses TRBV20-1 and TRBJ1-5, with D uncertain. With 5 bases removed from V and 4 bases from J, the gap between germline ends came to 9 bases. Germline values: CDR1 DFQATT, CDR2 SNEGSKA (reference sequence). This CDR3 has 12 amino acids.